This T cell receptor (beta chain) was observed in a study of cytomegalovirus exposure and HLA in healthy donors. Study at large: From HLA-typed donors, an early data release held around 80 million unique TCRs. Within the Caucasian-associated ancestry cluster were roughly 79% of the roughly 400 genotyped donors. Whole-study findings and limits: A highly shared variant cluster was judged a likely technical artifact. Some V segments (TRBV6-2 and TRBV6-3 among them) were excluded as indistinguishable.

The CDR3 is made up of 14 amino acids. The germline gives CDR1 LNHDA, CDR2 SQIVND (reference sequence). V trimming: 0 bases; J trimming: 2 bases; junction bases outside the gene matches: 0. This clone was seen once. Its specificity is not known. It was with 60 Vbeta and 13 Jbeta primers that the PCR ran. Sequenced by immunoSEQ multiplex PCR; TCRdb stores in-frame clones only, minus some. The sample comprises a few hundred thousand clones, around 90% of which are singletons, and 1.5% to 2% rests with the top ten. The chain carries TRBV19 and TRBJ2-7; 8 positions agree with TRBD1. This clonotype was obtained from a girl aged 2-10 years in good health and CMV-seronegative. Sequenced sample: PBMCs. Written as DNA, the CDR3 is TGTGCCAGTAGTATAGAGGGACAGGCCTACGAGCAGTACTTC. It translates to CASSIEGQAYEQYF.